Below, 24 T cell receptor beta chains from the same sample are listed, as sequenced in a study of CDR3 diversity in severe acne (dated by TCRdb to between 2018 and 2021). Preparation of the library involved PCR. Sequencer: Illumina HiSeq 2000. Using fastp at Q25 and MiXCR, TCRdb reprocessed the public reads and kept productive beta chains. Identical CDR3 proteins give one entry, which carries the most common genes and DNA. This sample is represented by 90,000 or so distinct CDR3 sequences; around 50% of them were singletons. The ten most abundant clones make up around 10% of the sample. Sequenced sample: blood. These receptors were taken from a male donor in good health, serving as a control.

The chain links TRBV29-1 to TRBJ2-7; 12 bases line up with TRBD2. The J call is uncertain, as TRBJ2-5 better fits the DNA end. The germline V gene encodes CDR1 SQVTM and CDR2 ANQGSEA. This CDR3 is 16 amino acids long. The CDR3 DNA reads TGCAGCGCCGCGAAGGAGCTAGCGGGAGGGGAAGAGACCCAGTACTTC. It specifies CSAAKELAGGEETQYF.

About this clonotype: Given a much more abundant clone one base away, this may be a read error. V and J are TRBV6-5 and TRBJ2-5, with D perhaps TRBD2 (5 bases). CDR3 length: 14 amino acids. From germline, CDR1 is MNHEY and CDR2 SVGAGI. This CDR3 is CANSFSGIQETQYF. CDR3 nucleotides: TGTGCCAACAGTTTCTCCGGGATACAAGAGACCCAGTACTTC.

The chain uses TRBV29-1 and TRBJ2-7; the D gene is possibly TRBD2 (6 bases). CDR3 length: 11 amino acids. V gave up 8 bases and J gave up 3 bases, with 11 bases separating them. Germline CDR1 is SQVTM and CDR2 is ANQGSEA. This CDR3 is CSPRGLYEQYF. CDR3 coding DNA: TGCAGCCCTAGGGGACTCTACGAGCAGTACTTC.

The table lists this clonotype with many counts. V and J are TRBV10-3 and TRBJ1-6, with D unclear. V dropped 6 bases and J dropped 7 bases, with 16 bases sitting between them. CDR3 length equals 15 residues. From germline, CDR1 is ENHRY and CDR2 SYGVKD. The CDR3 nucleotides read TGTGCCATCAGAGGCGTCACTCCGGAAAATTCACCCCTCCACTTT. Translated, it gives CAIRGVTPENSPLHF.

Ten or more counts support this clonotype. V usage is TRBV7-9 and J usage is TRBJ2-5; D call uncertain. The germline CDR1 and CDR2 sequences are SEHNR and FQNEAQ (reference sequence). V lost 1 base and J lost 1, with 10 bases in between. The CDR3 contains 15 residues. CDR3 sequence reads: CASSLDSYSQETQYF. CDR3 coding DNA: TGTGCCAGCAGCTTAGATTCGTATAGCCAAGAGACCCAGTACTTC.

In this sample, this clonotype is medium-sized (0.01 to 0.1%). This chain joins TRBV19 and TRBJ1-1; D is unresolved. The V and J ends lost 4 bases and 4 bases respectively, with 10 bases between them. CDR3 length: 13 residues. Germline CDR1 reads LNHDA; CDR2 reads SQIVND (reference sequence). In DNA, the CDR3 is TGTGCCAGTAGTACCGGCTTGGGCACTGAAGCTTTCTTT. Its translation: CASSTGLGTEAFF.

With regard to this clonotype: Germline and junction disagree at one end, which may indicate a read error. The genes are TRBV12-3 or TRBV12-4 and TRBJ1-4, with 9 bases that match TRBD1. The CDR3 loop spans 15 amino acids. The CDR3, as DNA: TGCGCCAGCAGTGTACAGGGGGCTGGTAATGAAAAACTGTTTTTT. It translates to CASSVQGAGNEKLFF.

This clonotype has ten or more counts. In DNA, the CDR3 is TGTGCCAGCAGACAAGCGAACAGGGAAGAGCAGTACTTC. As protein: CASRQANREEQYF. This chain links TRBV25-1 with TRBJ2-5; possible D gene TRBD1, 6 bases. Trimming stripped 6 bases from V and 11 bases from J, with 19 bases between. There are 13 residues in the CDR3. CDR1 is MGHDK and CDR2 is SYGVNS in the germline V gene.

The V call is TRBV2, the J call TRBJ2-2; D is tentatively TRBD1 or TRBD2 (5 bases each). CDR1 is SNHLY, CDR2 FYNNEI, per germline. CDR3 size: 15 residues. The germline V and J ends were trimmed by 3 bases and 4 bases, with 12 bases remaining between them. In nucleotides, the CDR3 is TGTGCCAGCAGTGATACCGGGGCGAGCACCGGGGAGCTGTTTTTT. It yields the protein CASSDTGASTGELFF.

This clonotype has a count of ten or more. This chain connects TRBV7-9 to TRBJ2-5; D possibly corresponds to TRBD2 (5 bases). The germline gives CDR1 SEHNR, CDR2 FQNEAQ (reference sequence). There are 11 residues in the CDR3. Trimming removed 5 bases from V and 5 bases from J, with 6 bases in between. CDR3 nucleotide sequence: TGTGCCAGCAGCACGGGGGAGACCCAGTACTTC. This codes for CASSTGETQYF.

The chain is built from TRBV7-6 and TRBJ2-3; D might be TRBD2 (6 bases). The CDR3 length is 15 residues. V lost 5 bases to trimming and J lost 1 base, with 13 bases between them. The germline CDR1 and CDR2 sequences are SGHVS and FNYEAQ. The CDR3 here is CASSPRGLGTDTQYF. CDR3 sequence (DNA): TGTGCCAGCAGCCCCCGGGGACTCGGCACAGATACGCAGTATTTT.

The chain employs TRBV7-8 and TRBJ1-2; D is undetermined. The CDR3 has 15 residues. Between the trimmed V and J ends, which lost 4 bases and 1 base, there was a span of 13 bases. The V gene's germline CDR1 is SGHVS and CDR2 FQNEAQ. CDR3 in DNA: TGTGCCAGCAGCTACCGAAGACAAGTTAACTATGGCTACACCTTC. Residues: CASSYRRQVNYGYTF.

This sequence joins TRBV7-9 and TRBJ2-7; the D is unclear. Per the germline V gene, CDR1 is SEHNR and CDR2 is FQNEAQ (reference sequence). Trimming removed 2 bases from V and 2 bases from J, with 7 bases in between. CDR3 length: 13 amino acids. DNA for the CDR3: TGTGCCAGCAGCTTATGGCCTACCTACGAGCAGTACTTC. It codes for CASSLWPTYEQYF.

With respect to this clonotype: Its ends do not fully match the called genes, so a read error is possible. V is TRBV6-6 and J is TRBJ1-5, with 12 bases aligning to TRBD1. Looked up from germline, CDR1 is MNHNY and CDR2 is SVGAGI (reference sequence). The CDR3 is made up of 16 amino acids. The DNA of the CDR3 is TGTGCCAGCAGTGCGCCGGGACAGGGGGCCAATGAGCCCCAGCATTTT. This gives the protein CASSAPGQGANEPQHF.

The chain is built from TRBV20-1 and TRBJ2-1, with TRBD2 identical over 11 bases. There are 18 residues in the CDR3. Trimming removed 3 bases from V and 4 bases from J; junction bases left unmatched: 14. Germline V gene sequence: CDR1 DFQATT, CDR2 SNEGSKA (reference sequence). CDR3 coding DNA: TGCAGTGCTAGGGGAACACTAGCGGGGGCCCTCCCGTACAATGAGCAGTTCTTC. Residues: CSARGTLAGALPYNEQFF.

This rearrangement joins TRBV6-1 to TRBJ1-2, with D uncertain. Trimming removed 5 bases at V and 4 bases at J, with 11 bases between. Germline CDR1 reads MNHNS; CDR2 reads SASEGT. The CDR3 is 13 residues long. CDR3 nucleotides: TGTGCCAGCAGTTTTGGGGTCGGCTATGGCTACACCTTC. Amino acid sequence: CASSFGVGYGYTF.

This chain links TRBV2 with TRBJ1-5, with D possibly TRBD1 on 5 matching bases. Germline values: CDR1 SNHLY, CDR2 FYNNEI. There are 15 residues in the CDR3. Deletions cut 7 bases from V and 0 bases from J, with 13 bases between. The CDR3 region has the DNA TGTGCCAGCACCGCCGACAGACTTAGCAATCAGCCCCAGCATTTT. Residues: CASTADRLSNQPQHF.

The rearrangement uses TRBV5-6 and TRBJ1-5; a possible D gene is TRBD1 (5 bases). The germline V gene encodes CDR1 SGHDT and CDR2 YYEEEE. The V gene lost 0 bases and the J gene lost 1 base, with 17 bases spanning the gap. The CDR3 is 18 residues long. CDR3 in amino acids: CASSLERAGPLSNQPQHF. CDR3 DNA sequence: TGTGCCAGCAGCTTGGAACGGGCAGGGCCTCTAAGCAATCAGCCCCAGCATTTT. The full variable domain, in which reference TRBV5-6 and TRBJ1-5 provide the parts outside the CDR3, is DAGVTQSPTHLIKTRGQQVTLRCSPKSGHDTVSWYQQALGQGPQFIFQYYEEEERQRGNFPDRFSGHQFPNYSSELNVNALLLGDSALYLCASSLERAGPLSNQPQHFGDGTRLSIL.

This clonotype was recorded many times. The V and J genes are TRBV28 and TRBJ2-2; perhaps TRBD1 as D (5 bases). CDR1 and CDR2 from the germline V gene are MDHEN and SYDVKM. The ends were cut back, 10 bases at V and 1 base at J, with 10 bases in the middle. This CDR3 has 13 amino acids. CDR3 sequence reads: CATLTGNTGELFF. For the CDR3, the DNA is TGTGCCACCCTCACAGGGAACACCGGGGAGCTGTTTTTT.

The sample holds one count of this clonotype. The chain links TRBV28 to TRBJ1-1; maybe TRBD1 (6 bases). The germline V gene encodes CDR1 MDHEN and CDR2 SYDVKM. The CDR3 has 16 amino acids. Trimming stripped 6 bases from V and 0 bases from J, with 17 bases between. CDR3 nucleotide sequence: TGTGCCAGCAGGCAGTCCGGGACACGGATGAACACTGAAGCTTTCTTT. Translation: CASRQSGTRMNTEAFF.

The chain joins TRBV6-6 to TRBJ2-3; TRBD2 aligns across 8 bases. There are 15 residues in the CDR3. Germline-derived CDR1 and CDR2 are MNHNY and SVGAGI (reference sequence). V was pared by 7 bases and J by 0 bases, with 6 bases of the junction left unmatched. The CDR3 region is CASTPGGGSTDTQYF. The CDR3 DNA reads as TGTGCCAGCACCCCGGGGGGGGGCAGCACAGATACGCAGTATTTT.

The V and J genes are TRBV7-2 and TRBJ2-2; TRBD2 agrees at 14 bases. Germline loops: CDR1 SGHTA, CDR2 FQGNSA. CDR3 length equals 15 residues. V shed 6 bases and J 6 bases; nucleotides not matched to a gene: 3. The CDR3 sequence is CASSRLAGGSGELFF. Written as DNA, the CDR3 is TGTGCCAGCAGTCGACTAGCGGGAGGGTCCGGGGAGCTGTTTTTT. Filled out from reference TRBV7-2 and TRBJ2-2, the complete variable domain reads GAGVSQSPSNKVTEKGKDVELRCDPISGHTALYWYRQSLGQGLEFLIYFQGNSAPDKSGLPSDRFSAERTGGSVSTLTIQRTQQEDSAVYLCASSRLAGGSGELFFGEGSRLTVL.

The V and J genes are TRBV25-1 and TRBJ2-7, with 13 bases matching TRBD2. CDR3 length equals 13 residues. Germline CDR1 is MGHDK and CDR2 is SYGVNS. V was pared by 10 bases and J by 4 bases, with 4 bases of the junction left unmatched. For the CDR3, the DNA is TGTGCCACGGGACTAGCGGGAACATACGAGCAGTACTTC. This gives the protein CATGLAGTYEQYF.

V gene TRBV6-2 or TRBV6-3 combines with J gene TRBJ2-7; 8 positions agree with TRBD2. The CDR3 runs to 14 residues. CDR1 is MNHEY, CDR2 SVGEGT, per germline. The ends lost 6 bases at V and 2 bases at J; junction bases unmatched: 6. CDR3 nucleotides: TGTGCCAGCAGAAGCGGGAGCCCCCCCTACGAGCAGTACTTC. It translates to CASRSGSPPYEQYF.